The 22 T cell receptor beta chains presented below share a single source sample, sequenced in a study of radiotherapy plus CTLA-4 blockade in lung cancer. This table comes from immunoSEQ multiplex PCR, and its TCRdb copy is limited to in-frame clones, with some not included. The sample lists some 50,000 clones, about four fifths occurring once. The sample was peripheral blood, taken from a patient treated with radiotherapy plus ipilimumab. These receptors were collected from a human donor with non-small cell lung cancer whose response to radiotherapy plus ipilimumab could not be evaluated.

The rearrangement links TRBV6-6 to TRBJ1-5; possible D gene TRBD1, 5 bases. V was shortened by 8 bases and J by 5 bases, with 13 bases between the two germline ends. This CDR3 comprises 13 residues. Germline V gene sequence: CDR1 MNHNY, CDR2 SVGAGI (reference sequence). The CDR3 nucleotides read TGTGCCAGCGGCCAGGGAGGTTATCAGCCCCAGCATTTT. Its translation is CASGQGGYQPQHF.

The CDR3: CATSKNSGGVGETQYF. Here the CDR3 DNA reads TGTGCCACCAGCAAGAATTCCGGGGGGGTGGGGGAGACCCAGTACTTC. The V and J genes are TRBV15 and TRBJ2-5; 8 bases agree with TRBD2. After removal of 4 bases from V and 5 bases from J, the junction contained 12 bases not matched to a gene. The CDR3 is 16 amino acids. Looked up from germline, CDR1 is LNHNV and CDR2 is YYDKDF (reference sequence). The complete variable domain, with remaining parts taken from reference TRBV15 and TRBJ2-5, reads DAMVIQNPRYQVTQFGKPVTLSCSQTLNHNVMYWYQQKSSQAPKLLFHYYDKDFNNEADTPDNFQSRRPNTSFCFLDIRSPGLGDTAMYLCATSKNSGGVGETQYFGPGTRLLVL.

This sequence joins TRBV11-3 and TRBJ2-1; 8 bases agree with TRBD1. This CDR3 region has 15 residues. Unmatched junction bases numbered 11, after V lost 4 bases and J lost 9 bases. Per the germline V gene, CDR1 is SGHNT and CDR2 is YENEEA. The CDR3, as DNA: TGTGCCAGCAGCTGGGGGGCAGGGGGCGAAGGTGAGCAGTTCTTC. Translating gives CASSWGAGGEGEQFF.

Here the CDR3 DNA reads TGTGCCAGCAGTTCTAGTCCGAACACTGAAGCTTTCTTT. This translates into CASSSSPNTEAFF. This chain connects TRBV6-4 to TRBJ1-1; D ambiguous. CDR3 length: 13 amino acids. Trimming stripped 5 bases from V and 1 base from J, with 8 bases between. The germline V gene has CDR1 MRHNA and CDR2 SNTAGT.

This clone showed up just once. The rearrangement joins TRBV4-3 to TRBJ1-2, with D perhaps TRBD1 (6 bases). CDR3 length: 15 residues. Germline CDR1 and CDR2: LGHNA and YSLEER. The V gene lost 1 base and the J gene lost 8 bases, with 17 bases spanning the gap. In DNA, the CDR3 is TGCGCCAGCAGCCAAGGGGCAGGGGACCCTACAGGCTACACCTTC. It codes for CASSQGAGDPTGYTF.

CDR3 residues: CASSSPMSSYNSPLHF. The DNA of the CDR3 is TGTGCCAGCAGTTCCCCGATGAGCTCCTATAATTCACCCCTCCACTTT. This chain links TRBV27 with TRBJ1-6; no firm D call. This CDR3 has 16 amino acids. The germline gives CDR1 MNHEY, CDR2 SMNVEV (reference sequence). Trimming left V 4 bases short and J 0 bases short, with 10 bases between.

This chain joins TRBV5-1 and TRBJ1-1, with D uncertain. The CDR3 is 14 amino acids. CDR1 is SGHRS, CDR2 YFSETQ, per germline. V dropped 4 bases and J dropped 4 bases, with 14 bases sitting between them. The CDR3, as DNA: TGCGCCAGCAGCGCCCGGGGAGAAAGCACTGAAGCTTTCTTT. It encodes CASSARGESTEAFF.

V usage is TRBV29-1 and J usage is TRBJ2-7; 7 bases map to TRBD1. The junction had 1 base not matched to a gene; V was cut back by 2 bases and J by 0 bases. Germline CDR1 is SQVTM and CDR2 is ANQGSEA. CDR3 length: 13 residues. CDR3 loop: CSVERDSSYEQYF. CDR3 nucleotide sequence: TGCAGCGTTGAAAGGGACAGCTCCTACGAGCAGTACTTC.

The chain links TRBV4-1 to TRBJ1-3; maybe TRBD1 (6 bases). The germline V gene has CDR1 MGHRA and CDR2 YSYEKL. The CDR3 covers 16 residues. V dropped 4 bases and J dropped 4 bases, with 17 bases sitting between them. CDR3 amino acids: CASSPVGGALGNTIYF. In nucleotides, the CDR3 is TGCGCCAGCAGCCCCGTCGGGGGGGCGTTGGGAAACACCATATATTTT.

This clone came up a few times. The chain recombines TRBV7-3 with TRBJ2-3, with D perhaps matching TRBD1 (6 bases). CDR1 and CDR2 from the germline V gene are SGHTA and FQGTGA. Between the trimmed V and J ends, which lost 5 bases and 3 bases, there was a span of 18 bases. This CDR3 has 16 residues. The CDR3 here is CASSPGTRGGTDTQYF. CDR3 nucleotide sequence: TGTGCCAGCAGCCCCGGGACACGGGGTGGAACAGATACGCAGTATTTT. The variable domain in full, completed from reference TRBV7-3 and TRBJ2-3, reads GAGVSQTPSNKVTEKGKYVELRCDPISGHTALYWYRQSLGQGPEFLIYFQGTGAADDSGLPNDRFFAVRPEGSVSTLKIQRTERGDSAVYLCASSPGTRGGTDTQYFGPGTRLTVL.

The chain has TRBV5-4 and TRBJ1-2, with D possibly matching TRBD1 (5 bases). This CDR3 contains 13 residues. CDR1 SGHNT and CDR2 YYREEE come from the germline V gene (reference sequence). The V gene lost 7 bases and the J gene lost 5 bases, with 15 bases spanning the gap. CDR3 loop: CASGSQDWYGYTF. The CDR3 nucleotides read TGTGCCAGCGGCTCACAGGATTGGTATGGCTACACCTTC.

This chain connects TRBV19 to TRBJ2-1; 9 positions agree with TRBD2. Looked up from germline, CDR1 is LNHDA and CDR2 is SQIVND (reference sequence). The ends lost 2 bases at V and 0 bases at J; junction bases unmatched: 5. The CDR3 covers 17 residues. CDR3: CASSISSGTDSYNEQFF. The CDR3 nucleotides are TGTGCCAGTAGTATATCTAGCGGGACAGACTCCTACAATGAGCAGTTCTTC.

This clone appeared once. The rearrangement uses TRBV7-2 and TRBJ2-3; D may be TRBD2 (6 bases). V was shortened by 2 bases and J by 4 bases, with 16 bases between the two germline ends. The CDR3 has 16 residues. The germline gives CDR1 SGHTA, CDR2 FQGNSA. CDR3 amino acids: CASSLNGSPPPDTQYF. CDR3 in DNA: TGTGCCAGCAGCTTAAACGGGAGTCCCCCGCCAGATACGCAGTATTTT.

This clone was seen once. CDR3 nucleotides: TGTGCCAGCAGCTTGGCCTCAAGGAGAAACACTGAAGCTTTCTTT. This encodes CASSLASRRNTEAFF. The chain uses TRBV11-2 and TRBJ1-1; D remains unclear. The germline V gene has CDR1 SGHAT and CDR2 FQNNGV. This CDR3 comprises 15 residues. V was pared by 3 bases and J by 2 bases, with 13 bases between.

V and J are TRBV28 and TRBJ1-5; unclear D gene. Trimming removed 2 bases at V and 7 bases at J, with 9 bases between. Germline V CDR1 and CDR2: MDHEN, SYDVKM. This CDR3 spans 13 amino acids. CDR3 protein: CASSLSGRQPQHF. The DNA for the CDR3 is TGTGCCAGCAGTTTAAGTGGGAGACAGCCCCAGCATTTT.

This clone was picked up a small number of times. The chain combines TRBV5-4 with TRBJ2-3, with unresolved D. The CDR3 sequence is 12 residues long. V was cut by 3 bases and J by 8 bases, with 10 bases left in between. The germline gives CDR1 SGHNT, CDR2 YYREEE (reference sequence). Written as DNA, the CDR3 is TGTGCCAGCAGCTACCCGCTCGGTACGCAGTATTTT. This gives the protein CASSYPLGTQYF.

V and J are TRBV9 and TRBJ1-2; D is undetermined. This CDR3 region has 16 residues. V lost 3 bases and J 0 bases, leaving 15 bases between the germline ends. In germline, CDR1 is SGDLS, CDR2 YYNGEE. This CDR3 reads CASSADFAGANYGYTF. In DNA form, the CDR3 reads TGTGCCAGCAGCGCAGATTTTGCCGGGGCTAACTATGGCTACACCTTC. Looking up the rest from reference TRBV9 and TRBJ1-2 gives the full variable domain: DSGVTQTPKHLITATGQRVTLRCSPRSGDLSVYWYQQSLDQGLQFLIQYYNGEERAKGNILERFSAQQFPDLHSELNLSSLELGDSALYFCASSADFAGANYGYTFGSGTRLTVV.

The rearrangement links TRBV6-1 to TRBJ1-3, with a weak D call TRBD1 (6 bases). Looked up from germline, CDR1 is MNHNS and CDR2 is SASEGT. The CDR3 is made up of 14 amino acids. Deletions cut 6 bases from V and 4 bases from J, with 13 bases between. The CDR3 sequence: CASRPTGSGNTIYF. Here the CDR3 DNA reads TGTGCCAGCAGACCTACAGGGTCCGGAAACACCATATATTTT.

The chain combines TRBV10-3 with TRBJ2-1; 7 bases are a match to TRBD2. Germline CDR1 is ENHRY and CDR2 is SYGVKD. CDR3 length: 13 amino acids. V trimming: 11 bases; J trimming: 8 bases; junction bases outside the gene matches: 12. CDR3 bases: TGTGCCCACGGGGAGGGGAGGTATGATGAGCAGTTCTTC. The encoded protein is CAHGEGRYDEQFF.

The V gene is TRBV25-1, the J gene TRBJ2-2, with D perhaps TRBD1 (5 bases). Germline V gene data show CDR1 as MGHDK and CDR2 as SYGVNS. Deletions cut 8 bases from V and 8 bases from J, with 15 bases between. The CDR3 contains 13 residues. For the CDR3, the DNA is TGTGCCAGCCGACAGAGAGAGTGGGGGGAGCTGTTTTTT. Encoded protein: CASRQREWGELFF.

This chain connects TRBV11-2 to TRBJ1-1; the D is unclear. Between the trimmed V and J ends, which lost 0 bases and 3 bases, there was a span of 11 bases. The germline CDR1 and CDR2 sequences are SGHAT and FQNNGV. The CDR3 loop spans 15 amino acids. The DNA of the CDR3 is TGTGCCAGCAGCTTAGATCAGAGGGTGTACACTGAAGCTTTCTTT. This codes for CASSLDQRVYTEAFF.

This clone showed up just once. The J gene is TRBJ1-2, the V gene TRBV30; unclear D gene. Germline V gene sequence: CDR1 GTSNPN, CDR2 SVGIG (reference sequence). CDR3 length equals 13 residues. V dropped 2 bases and J dropped 4 bases, with 11 bases sitting between them. CDR3 in DNA: TGTGCCTGGAGTACAGAACGCAGCTATGGCTACACCTTC. Its translation is CAWSTERSYGYTF. Combining the CDR3 with reference TRBV30 and TRBJ1-2 gives the whole variable domain SQTIHQWPATLVQPVGSPLSLECTVEGTSNPNLYWYRQAAGRGLQLLFYSVGIGQISSEVPQNLSASRPQDRQFILSSKKLLLSDSGFYLCAWSTERSYGYTFGSGTRLTVV.